The text below deals with one T cell receptor beta chain. The CDR3 spans 16 residues. Germline trimming cut 1 base from V and 0 bases from J; bases unmatched to any gene: 6. CDR1 and CDR2 (germline): SGHKS, YYEKEE (reference sequence). The sample is drawn from a study of early T cells in non-severe SARS-CoV-2 infection. TCRdb independently ran MiXCR on the 5' RACE reads; one entry per CDR3 protein. The sample has about 130,000 distinct CDR3 sequences, about 16% seen once. This rearrangement joins TRBV5-5 to TRBJ2-5; TRBD2 aligns across 7 bases. This clonotype was obtained from an adult who was a healthcare worker with PCR-confirmed SARS-CoV-2 infection or an uninfected control (not recorded which). Sequencing input: whole blood. The chain's CDR3 is CASSLTGGRYQETQYF. Written as DNA, the CDR3 is TGTGCCAGCAGCTTGACGGGGGGAAGGTACCAAGAGACCCAGTACTTC.